These 21 T cell receptor beta chains share one sample of origin, sequenced in a study of blood T cell repertoires in COVID-19. The protocol was immunoSEQ multiplex PCR, while the TCRdb copy is restricted to in-frame clones and leaves out a portion. The data contain 80,000 to 100,000 clones, about nine tenths of them singletons. Sequences were obtained from peripheral blood. The receptors stem from a woman aged 50 to 60 with active or convalescent COVID-19.

V gene TRBV30 combines with J gene TRBJ1-5, with D possibly being TRBD1 (5 bases). The CDR3 covers 13 residues. The V end was cut by 2 bases, the J end by 3 bases, with 8 bases between. The V gene's germline CDR1 is GTSNPN and CDR2 SVGIG (reference sequence). The CDR3 sequence: CAWSPQDNQPQHF. CDR3 coding DNA: TGTGCCTGGAGTCCACAGGACAATCAGCCCCAGCATTTT.

This clone was counted once. This chain connects TRBV5-6 to TRBJ1-2; D is ambiguous. V shed 2 bases and J shed 4 bases, with 15 bases lying between them. From germline, CDR1 is SGHDT and CDR2 YYEEEE. There are 15 residues in the CDR3. CDR3 in DNA: TGTGCCAGCAGCTTTTACCAGGAGGTGGGCTATGGCTACACCTTC. Amino acids: CASSFYQEVGYGYTF. Looking up the rest from reference TRBV5-6 and TRBJ1-2 gives the full variable domain: DAGVTQSPTHLIKTRGQQVTLRCSPKSGHDTVSWYQQALGQGPQFIFQYYEEEERQRGNFPDRFSGHQFPNYSSELNVNALLLGDSALYLCASSFYQEVGYGYTFGSGTRLTVV.

The genes are TRBV6-4 and TRBJ2-2, with 7 positions matching TRBD2. CDR1 MRHNA and CDR2 SNTAGT come from the germline V gene. V lost 5 bases and J lost 6; bases outside the gene matches: 6. The length of the CDR3 is 14 residues. CDR3 sequence: CASSSSGDAGELFF. The CDR3 DNA follows: TGTGCCAGCAGTTCAAGCGGGGATGCCGGGGAGCTGTTTTTT.

This chain joins TRBV6-2 or TRBV6-3 and TRBJ2-2, with D perhaps TRBD1 (6 bases). Germline values: CDR1 MNHEY, CDR2 SVGEGT. The CDR3 totals 17 residues. Trimming removed 3 bases at V and 0 bases at J, with 14 bases between. The CDR3 is CASSYPPGTPNTGELFF. CDR3 nucleotide sequence: TGTGCCAGCAGTTATCCCCCCGGGACACCGAACACCGGGGAGCTGTTTTTT.

This clone was counted only a few times. The chain combines TRBV6-5 with TRBJ2-1; 11 bases are shared with TRBD1. The CDR3 loop spans 14 amino acids. CDR1 and CDR2 (germline): MNHEY, SVGAGI. J lost 3 bases, V lost 8 bases, and 3 bases had no gene match. This CDR3 is CASSGTGGYNEQFF. CDR3 DNA: TGTGCCAGCTCCGGGACAGGGGGCTACAATGAGCAGTTCTTC.

V and J are TRBV14 and TRBJ1-1; D is unclear. V lost 0 bases and J lost 5, with 10 bases in between. Germline values: CDR1 SGHDN, CDR2 FVKESK. The CDR3 is 14 amino acids. The DNA of the CDR3 is TGTGCCAGCAGCCAAGATCTGCTCGGGACTGAAGCTTTCTTT. As protein: CASSQDLLGTEAFF. Complete variable domain (other parts from reference TRBV14 and TRBJ1-1): EAGVTQFPSHSVIEKGQTVTLRCDPISGHDNLYWYRRVMGKEIKFLLHFVKESKQDESGMPNNRFLAERTGGTYSTLKVQPAELEDSGVYFCASSQDLLGTEAFFGQGTRLTVV.

This clone was seen once. The chain employs TRBV28 and TRBJ1-2, with TRBD1 matching over 10 bases. CDR3 length equals 14 residues. Trimming at V came to 6 bases and at J to 4 bases, leaving 5 bases not matched to a gene. CDR1 is MDHEN, CDR2 SYDVKM, per germline. The chain's CDR3 is CASRGDRGFYGYTF. CDR3 nucleotide sequence: TGTGCCAGCAGGGGGGACAGGGGTTTCTATGGCTACACCTTC.

The gene calls are TRBV5-1 and TRBJ2-5; 7 bases line up with TRBD1. This CDR3 region has 13 residues. The ends lost 4 bases at V and 6 bases at J; junction bases unmatched: 6. Germline lookup yields CDR1 SGHRS and CDR2 YFSETQ. The CDR3 region is CASSGQGVKTQYF. The CDR3 DNA reads as TGCGCCAGCAGCGGGCAGGGGGTAAAGACCCAGTACTTC.

V and J are TRBV2 and TRBJ2-3; D ambiguous. V was pared by 8 bases and J by 5 bases, with 5 bases between. In germline, CDR1 is SNHLY, CDR2 FYNNEI. The CDR3 extends over 10 amino acids. This CDR3 reads CASDIDTQYF. In DNA form, the CDR3 reads TGTGCCAGCGACATAGATACGCAGTATTTT.

This clone was recorded only once. The gene calls are TRBV5-1 and TRBJ2-3; 8 bases map to TRBD2. This CDR3 is built from 16 residues. Germline CDR1 reads SGHRS; CDR2 reads YFSETQ. The J segment lost 0 bases and the V segment lost 4 bases, leaving 7 bases of the junction unmatched. The chain's CDR3 is CASSLLTSGSTDTQYF. The CDR3 DNA follows: TGCGCCAGCAGCCTCCTCACTAGCGGAAGCACAGATACGCAGTATTTT. Combining the CDR3 with reference TRBV5-1 and TRBJ2-3 gives the whole variable domain KAGVTQTPRYLIKTRGQQVTLSCSPISGHRSVSWYQQTPGQGLQFLFEYFSETQRNKGNFPGRFSGRQFSNSRSEMNVSTLELGDSALYLCASSLLTSGSTDTQYFGPGTRLTVL.

This chain joins TRBV7-2 and TRBJ2-5; 8 bases line up with TRBD1. The CDR3 spans 15 residues. V dropped 1 base and J dropped 4; count of bases not matched to a gene: 5. CDR1 is SGHTA, CDR2 FQGNSA, per germline. The CDR3: CASSLVAGGSETQYF. CDR3 in DNA: TGTGCCAGCAGCTTAGTAGCAGGGGGCTCAGAGACCCAGTACTTC.

V is TRBV9 and J is TRBJ1-6; a possible D gene is TRBD1 (5 bases). In germline, CDR1 is SGDLS, CDR2 YYNGEE. The CDR3 totals 14 residues. V was trimmed by 0 bases and J by 5 bases, leaving 6 bases between them. DNA for the CDR3: TGTGCCAGCAGCGTAGGACAGAATAATTCACCCCTCCACTTT. This translates into CASSVGQNNSPLHF.

The chain recombines TRBV28 with TRBJ1-4; possibly TRBD1 for D (6 bases). CDR1 MDHEN and CDR2 SYDVKM come from the germline V gene. The CDR3 contains 13 residues. Trimming cost V 8 bases and J 8 bases, with 15 bases left between them. The CDR3 reads CASGSGVREKLFF. In DNA, the CDR3 is TGTGCCAGCGGGTCAGGGGTGAGAGAAAAACTGTTTTTT.

The chain has TRBV3-1 (or the pseudogene TRBV3-2) and TRBJ2-7; D unclear. Trimming stripped 3 bases from V and 3 bases from J, with 9 bases between. CDR1 and CDR2 from the germline V gene are LGHDT and YNNKEL (reference sequence). The CDR3 covers 13 residues. The CDR3 coding sequence is TGTGCCAGCAGCCAGGTGGCAGGCTACGAGCAGTACTTC. Translated, it gives CASSQVAGYEQYF.

The chain joins TRBV27 to TRBJ1-2, with D possibly being TRBD1 (5 bases). The CDR3 covers 13 residues. V was clipped by 8 bases and J by 5 bases, with 15 bases between them. Looked up from germline, CDR1 is MNHEY and CDR2 is SMNVEV (reference sequence). Written as DNA, the CDR3 is TGTGCCAGCGGTCAGGGTTGGATGTATGGCTACACCTTC. Its protein product is CASGQGWMYGYTF.

In this sample, this clone is medium-sized. Different DNA sequences within this sample yield the same CDR3. V usage is TRBV5-4 and J usage is TRBJ1-2; 9 bases agree with TRBD1. CDR3 size: 15 residues. Germline CDR1 SGHNT, CDR2 YYREEE (reference sequence). J was trimmed by 3 bases and V by 0 bases; bases with no gene match: 3. The CDR3 region has the DNA TGTGCCAGCAGCTTGGGACAGGGGGGTTACTATGGCTACACCTTC. It codes for CASSLGQGGYYGYTF.

The rearrangement joins TRBV2 to TRBJ1-6, with unresolved D. The CDR3 is 13 residues long. Germline CDR1 and CDR2: SNHLY and FYNNEI. Trimming shortened V by 3 bases and J by 7 bases, and 7 bases separated the two germline ends. Here the CDR3 DNA reads TGTGCCAGCAGTGAGGTGCAGAATTCACCCCTCCACTTT. Its translation: CASSEVQNSPLHF.

The chain links TRBV7-2 to TRBJ2-1; D unclear. The CDR3 sequence is 15 residues long. Germline loops: CDR1 SGHTA, CDR2 FQGNSA. The V end lost 0 bases, the J end lost 5 bases, and 11 bases lay between the germline ends. CDR3 sequence reads: CASSLAQAANNEQFF. CDR3 in DNA: TGTGCCAGCAGCTTAGCGCAGGCAGCTAACAATGAGCAGTTCTTC.

This clone was seen repeatedly, ten times or more. The genes are TRBV7-9 and TRBJ1-6, with 8 bases fitting TRBD1. Trimming removed 3 bases from V and 7 bases from J; junction bases left unmatched: 8. From germline, CDR1 is SEHNR and CDR2 FQNEAQ (reference sequence). The CDR3 totals 16 residues. The CDR3 here is CASSFQVGQGNSPLHF. The DNA of the CDR3 is TGTGCCAGCAGCTTCCAAGTTGGACAGGGAAATTCACCCCTCCACTTT.

The V gene is TRBV19, the J gene TRBJ1-1, with TRBD1 identical over 7 bases. The germline V gene encodes CDR1 LNHDA and CDR2 SQIVND (reference sequence). V was pared by 6 bases and J by 2 bases, with 6 bases of the junction left unmatched. The CDR3 has 14 amino acids. The DNA of the CDR3 is TGTGCCAGTAGCCTACAGGGGTTTAACACTGAAGCTTTCTTT. This translates into CASSLQGFNTEAFF.

The chain links TRBV15 to TRBJ2-7, with 7 nucleotides matching TRBD2. Germline lookup yields CDR1 LNHNV and CDR2 YYDKDF (reference sequence). The trim removed 1 base at V and 0 bases at J, leaving 3 bases unmatched. This CDR3 region has 15 residues. This CDR3 is CATSRGEGSSYEQYF. In nucleotides, the CDR3 is TGTGCCACCAGCAGAGGGGAGGGCAGCTCCTACGAGCAGTACTTC. Drawing the rest from reference TRBV15 and TRBJ2-7, the complete variable domain is DAMVIQNPRYQVTQFGKPVTLSCSQTLNHNVMYWYQQKSSQAPKLLFHYYDKDFNNEADTPDNFQSRRPNTSFCFLDIRSPGLGDTAMYLCATSRGEGSSYEQYFGPGTRLTVT.